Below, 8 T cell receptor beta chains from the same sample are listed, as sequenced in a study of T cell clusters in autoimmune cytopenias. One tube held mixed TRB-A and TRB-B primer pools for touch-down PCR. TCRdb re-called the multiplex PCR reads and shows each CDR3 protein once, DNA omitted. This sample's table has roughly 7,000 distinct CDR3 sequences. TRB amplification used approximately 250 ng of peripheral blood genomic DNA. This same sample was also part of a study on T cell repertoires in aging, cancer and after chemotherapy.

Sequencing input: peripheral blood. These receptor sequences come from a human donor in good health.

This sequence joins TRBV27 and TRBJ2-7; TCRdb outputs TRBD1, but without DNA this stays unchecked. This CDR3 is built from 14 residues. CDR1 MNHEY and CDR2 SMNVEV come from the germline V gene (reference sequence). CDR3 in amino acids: CASSFRGESYEQYF.

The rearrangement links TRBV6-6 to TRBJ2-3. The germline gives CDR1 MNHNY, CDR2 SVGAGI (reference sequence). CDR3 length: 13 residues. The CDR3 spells CASTIDSTDTQYF.

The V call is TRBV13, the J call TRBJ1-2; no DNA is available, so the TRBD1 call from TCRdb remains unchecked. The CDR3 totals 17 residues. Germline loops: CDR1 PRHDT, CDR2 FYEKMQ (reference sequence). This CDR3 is CASSLVPGGTGYYGYTF. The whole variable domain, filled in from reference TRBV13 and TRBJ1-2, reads AAGVIQSPRHLIKEKRETATLKCYPIPRHDTVYWYQQGPGQDPQFLISFYEKMQSDKGSIPDRFSAQQFSDYHSELNMSSLELGDSALYFCASSLVPGGTGYYGYTFGSGTRLTVV.

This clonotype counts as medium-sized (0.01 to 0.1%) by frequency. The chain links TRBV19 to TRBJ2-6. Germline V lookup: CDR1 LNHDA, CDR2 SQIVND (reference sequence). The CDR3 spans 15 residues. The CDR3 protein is CASSIAVAGANVLTF.

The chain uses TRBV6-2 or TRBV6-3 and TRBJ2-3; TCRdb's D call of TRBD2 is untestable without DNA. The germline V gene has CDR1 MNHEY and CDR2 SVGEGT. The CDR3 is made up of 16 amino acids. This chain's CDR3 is CASSDPGLAGVDTQYF.

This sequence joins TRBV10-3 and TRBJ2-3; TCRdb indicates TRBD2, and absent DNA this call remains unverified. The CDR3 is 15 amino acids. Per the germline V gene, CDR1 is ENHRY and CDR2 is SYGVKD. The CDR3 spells CAIKRSSGREGTQYF.

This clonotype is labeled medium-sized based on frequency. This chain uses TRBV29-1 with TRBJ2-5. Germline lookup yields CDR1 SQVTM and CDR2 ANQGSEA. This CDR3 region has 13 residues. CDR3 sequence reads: CSVEIVEPETQYF.

CDR3 residues: CASSMYVTGEAFF. The chain links TRBV19 to TRBJ1-1. This CDR3 is built from 13 residues. Germline loops: CDR1 LNHDA, CDR2 SQIVND (reference sequence).